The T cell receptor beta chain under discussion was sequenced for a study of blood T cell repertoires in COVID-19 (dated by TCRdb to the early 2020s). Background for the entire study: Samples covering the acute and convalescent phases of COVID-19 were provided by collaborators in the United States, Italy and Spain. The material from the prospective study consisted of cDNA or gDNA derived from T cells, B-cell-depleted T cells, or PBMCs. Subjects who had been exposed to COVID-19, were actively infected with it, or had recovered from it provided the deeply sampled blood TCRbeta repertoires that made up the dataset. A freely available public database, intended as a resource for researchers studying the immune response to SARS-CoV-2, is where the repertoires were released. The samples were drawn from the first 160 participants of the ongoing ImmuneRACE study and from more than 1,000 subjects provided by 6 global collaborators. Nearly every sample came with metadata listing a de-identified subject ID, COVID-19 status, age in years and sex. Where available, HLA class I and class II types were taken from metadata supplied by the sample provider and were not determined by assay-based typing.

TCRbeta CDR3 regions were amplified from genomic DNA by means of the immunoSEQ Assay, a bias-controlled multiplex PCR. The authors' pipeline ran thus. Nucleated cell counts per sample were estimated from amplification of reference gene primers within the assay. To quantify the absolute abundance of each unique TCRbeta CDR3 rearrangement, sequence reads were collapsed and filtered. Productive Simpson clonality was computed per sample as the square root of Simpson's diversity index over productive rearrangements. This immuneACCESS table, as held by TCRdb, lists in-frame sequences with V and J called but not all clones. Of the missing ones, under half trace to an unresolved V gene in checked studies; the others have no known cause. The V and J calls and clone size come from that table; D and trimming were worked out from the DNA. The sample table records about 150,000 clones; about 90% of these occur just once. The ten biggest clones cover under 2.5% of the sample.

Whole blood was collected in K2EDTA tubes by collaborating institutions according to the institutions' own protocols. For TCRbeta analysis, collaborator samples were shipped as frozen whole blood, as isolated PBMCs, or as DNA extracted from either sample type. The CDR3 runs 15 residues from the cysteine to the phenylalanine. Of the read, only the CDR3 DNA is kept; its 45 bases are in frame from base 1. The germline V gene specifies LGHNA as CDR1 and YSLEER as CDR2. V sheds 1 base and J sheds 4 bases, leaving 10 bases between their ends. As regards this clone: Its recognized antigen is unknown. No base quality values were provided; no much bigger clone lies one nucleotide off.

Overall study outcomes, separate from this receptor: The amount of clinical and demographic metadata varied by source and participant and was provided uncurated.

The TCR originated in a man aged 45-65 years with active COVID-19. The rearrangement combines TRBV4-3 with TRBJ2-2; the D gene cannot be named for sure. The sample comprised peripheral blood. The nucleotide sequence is TGCGCCAGCAGCCAAGCCCTCCTGAGCACCGGGGAGCTGTTTTTT. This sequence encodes CASSQALLSTGELFF.